Described below is a single T cell receptor beta chain sequence and its context. Its antigen remains unknown. Within the sample, other DNA sequences also encode this same CDR3. This sample is drawn from a study of shared clonotypes between healthy human individuals. Study observations and caveats: Inspection by rarefaction showed sorted-subset sequencing to be incomplete despite large depth.

TCRdb keeps only in-frame clones here, not all; method: immunoSEQ multiplex PCR. Here the sample spans roughly 1.4 million clones, 98% to 99% being singletons. Germline trimming cut 3 bases from V and 5 bases from J; bases unmatched to any gene: 2. The CDR3 consists of 13 residues. CDR1 and CDR2 (germline): KGHSH, LQKENI. V gene TRBV18 combines with J gene TRBJ2-7; 9 bases line up with TRBD1. Sequencing was performed on naive CD4+ T cells sorted from blood. Subset described: CD45RA+ positively selected. This clonotype originated in a man aged 25-40 years in good health. CDR3 nucleotides: TGTGCCAGCTCACCCCGGACAGGGGACGAGCAGTACTTC. Amino acids: CASSPRTGDEQYF.